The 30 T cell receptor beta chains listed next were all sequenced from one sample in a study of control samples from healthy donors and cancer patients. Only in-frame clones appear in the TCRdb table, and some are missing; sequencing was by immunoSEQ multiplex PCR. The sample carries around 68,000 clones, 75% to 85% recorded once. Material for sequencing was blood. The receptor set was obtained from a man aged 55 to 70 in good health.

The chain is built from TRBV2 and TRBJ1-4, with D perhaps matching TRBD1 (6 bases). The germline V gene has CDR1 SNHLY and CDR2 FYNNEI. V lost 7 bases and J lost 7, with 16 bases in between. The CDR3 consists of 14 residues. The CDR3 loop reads CASKEGRGGEKLFF. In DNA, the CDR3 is TGTGCCAGCAAGGAGGGGCGAGGGGGTGAAAAACTGTTTTTT.

The CDR3 sequence is CAISTLTGVNEQYF. CDR3 in DNA: TGTGCCATCTCCACTTTGACAGGGGTCAACGAGCAGTACTTC. This sequence joins TRBV10-3 and TRBJ2-7; TRBD1 agrees at 8 bases. Unmatched junction bases numbered 11, after V lost 8 bases and J lost 5 bases. The CDR3 covers 14 residues. The germline V gene encodes CDR1 ENHRY and CDR2 SYGVKD.

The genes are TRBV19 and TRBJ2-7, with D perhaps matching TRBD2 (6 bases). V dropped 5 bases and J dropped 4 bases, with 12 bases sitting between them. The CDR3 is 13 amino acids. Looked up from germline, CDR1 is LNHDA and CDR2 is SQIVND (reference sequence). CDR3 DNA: TGTGCCAGTAGTTGGGGGGATCGATACGAGCAGTACTTC. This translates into CASSWGDRYEQYF. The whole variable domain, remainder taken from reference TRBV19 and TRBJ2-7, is DGGITQSPKYLFRKEGQNVTLSCEQNLNHDAMYWYRQDPGQGLRLIYYSQIVNDFQKGDIAEGYSVSREKKESFPLTVTSAQKNPTAFYLCASSWGDRYEQYFGPGTRLTVT.

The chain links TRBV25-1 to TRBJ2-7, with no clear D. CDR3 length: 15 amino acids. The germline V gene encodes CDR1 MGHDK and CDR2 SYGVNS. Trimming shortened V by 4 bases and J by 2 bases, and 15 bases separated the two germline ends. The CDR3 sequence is CASSAGQVPTYEQYF. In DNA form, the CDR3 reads TGTGCCAGCAGTGCTGGGCAGGTCCCTACCTACGAGCAGTACTTC.

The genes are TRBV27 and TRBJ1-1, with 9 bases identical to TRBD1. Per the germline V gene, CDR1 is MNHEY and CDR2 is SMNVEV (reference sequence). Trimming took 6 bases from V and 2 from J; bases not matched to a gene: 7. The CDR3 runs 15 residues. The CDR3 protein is CASRFGTGTNTEAFF. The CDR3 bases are TGTGCCAGCAGATTCGGGACAGGGACTAACACTGAAGCTTTCTTT.

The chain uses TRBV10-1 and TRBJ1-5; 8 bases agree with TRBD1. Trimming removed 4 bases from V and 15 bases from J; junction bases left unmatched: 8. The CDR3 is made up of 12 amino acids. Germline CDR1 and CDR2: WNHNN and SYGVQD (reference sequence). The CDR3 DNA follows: TGCGCCAGCAGTGCGCAGGGGGCGCGGGGGCATTTT. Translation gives CASSAQGARGHF.

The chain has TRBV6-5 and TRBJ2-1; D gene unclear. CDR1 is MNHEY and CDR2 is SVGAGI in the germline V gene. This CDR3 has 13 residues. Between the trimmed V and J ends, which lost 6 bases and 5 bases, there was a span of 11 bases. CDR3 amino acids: CASRSRMHNEQFF. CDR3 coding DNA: TGTGCCAGCAGGTCCCGCATGCACAATGAGCAGTTCTTC.

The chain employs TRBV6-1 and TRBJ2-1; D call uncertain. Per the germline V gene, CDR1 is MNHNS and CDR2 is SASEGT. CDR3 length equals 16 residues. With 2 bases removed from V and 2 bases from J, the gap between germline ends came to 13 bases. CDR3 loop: CASSESQAGTYNEQFF. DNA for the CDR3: TGTGCCAGCAGTGAAAGTCAGGCAGGCACCTACAATGAGCAGTTCTTC.

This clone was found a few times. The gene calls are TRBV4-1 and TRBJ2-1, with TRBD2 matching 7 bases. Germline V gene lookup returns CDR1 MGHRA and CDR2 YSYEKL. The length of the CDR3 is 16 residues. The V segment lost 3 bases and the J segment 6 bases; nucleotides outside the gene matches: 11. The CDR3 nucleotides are TGCGCCAGCAGCCAGACTAGCACCTGGGGGTCCAATGAGCAGTTCTTC. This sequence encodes CASSQTSTWGSNEQFF.

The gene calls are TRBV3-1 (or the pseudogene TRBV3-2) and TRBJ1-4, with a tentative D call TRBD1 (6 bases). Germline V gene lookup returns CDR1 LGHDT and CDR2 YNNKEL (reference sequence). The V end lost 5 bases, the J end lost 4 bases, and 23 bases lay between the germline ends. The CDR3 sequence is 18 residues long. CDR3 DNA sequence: TGTGCCAGCAGCTCCGGCGGTATTTCAGGGGCCAATAATGAAAAACTGTTTTTT. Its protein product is CASSSGGISGANNEKLFF.

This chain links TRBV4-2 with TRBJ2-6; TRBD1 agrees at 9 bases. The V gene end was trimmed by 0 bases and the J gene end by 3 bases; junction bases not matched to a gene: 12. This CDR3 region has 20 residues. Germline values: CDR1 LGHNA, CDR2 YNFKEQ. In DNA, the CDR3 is TGTGCCAGCAGCCAAGACTTAATCGGCACAGGGGGCTATGGGGCCAACGTCCTGACTTTC. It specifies CASSQDLIGTGGYGANVLTF.

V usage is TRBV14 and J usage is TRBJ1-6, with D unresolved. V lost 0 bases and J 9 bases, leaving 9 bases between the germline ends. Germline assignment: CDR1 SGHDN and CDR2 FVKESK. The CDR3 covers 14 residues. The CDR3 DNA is TGTGCCAGCAGCCAAGATCATAGGGTTTCACCCCTCCACTTT. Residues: CASSQDHRVSPLHF. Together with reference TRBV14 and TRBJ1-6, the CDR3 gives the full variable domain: EAGVTQFPSHSVIEKGQTVTLRCDPISGHDNLYWYRRVMGKEIKFLLHFVKESKQDESGMPNNRFLAERTGGTYSTLKVQPAELEDSGVYFCASSQDHRVSPLHFGNGTRLTVT.

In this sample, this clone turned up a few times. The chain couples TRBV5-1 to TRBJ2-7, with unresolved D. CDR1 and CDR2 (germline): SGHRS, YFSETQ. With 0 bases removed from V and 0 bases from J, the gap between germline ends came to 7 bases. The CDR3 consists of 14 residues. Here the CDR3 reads CASSLAGDSYEQYF. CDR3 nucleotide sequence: TGCGCCAGCAGCTTGGCTGGGGACTCCTACGAGCAGTACTTC.

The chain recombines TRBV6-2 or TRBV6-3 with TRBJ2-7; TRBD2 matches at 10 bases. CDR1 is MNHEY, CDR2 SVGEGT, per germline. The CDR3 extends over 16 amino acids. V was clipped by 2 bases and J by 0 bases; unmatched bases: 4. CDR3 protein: CASSYPSGRVSYEQYF. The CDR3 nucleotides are TGTGCCAGCAGTTACCCCAGCGGGAGGGTCTCCTACGAGCAGTACTTC.

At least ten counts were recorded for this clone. CDR3 nucleotides: TGTGCCAGCAGTTTAGCTGGCTACAATGAGCAGTTCTTC. It encodes CASSLAGYNEQFF. V and J are TRBV27 and TRBJ2-1; D remains unclear. The CDR3 totals 13 residues. Per the germline V gene, CDR1 is MNHEY and CDR2 is SMNVEV (reference sequence). Trimming cost V 2 bases and J 3 bases, with 5 bases left between them.

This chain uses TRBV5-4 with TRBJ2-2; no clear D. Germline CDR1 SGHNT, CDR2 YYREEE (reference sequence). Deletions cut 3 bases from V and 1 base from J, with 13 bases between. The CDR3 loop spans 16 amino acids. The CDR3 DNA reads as TGTGCCAGCAGCTCGGATGCGCGGCTGAACACCGGGGAGCTGTTTTTT. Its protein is CASSSDARLNTGELFF. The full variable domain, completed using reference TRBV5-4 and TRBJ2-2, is ETGVTQSPTHLIKTRGQQVTLRCSSQSGHNTVSWYQQALGQGPQFIFQYYREEENGRGNFPPRFSGLQFPNYSSELNVNALELDDSALYLCASSSDARLNTGELFFGEGSRLTVL.

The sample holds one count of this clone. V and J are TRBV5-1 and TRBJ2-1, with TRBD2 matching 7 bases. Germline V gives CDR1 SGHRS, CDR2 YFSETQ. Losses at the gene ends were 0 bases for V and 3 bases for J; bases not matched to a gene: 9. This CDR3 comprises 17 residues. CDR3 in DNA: TGCGCCAGCAGCTTGGCCCTACTCGGCGGGAGCTACAATGAGCAGTTCTTC. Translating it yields CASSLALLGGSYNEQFF.

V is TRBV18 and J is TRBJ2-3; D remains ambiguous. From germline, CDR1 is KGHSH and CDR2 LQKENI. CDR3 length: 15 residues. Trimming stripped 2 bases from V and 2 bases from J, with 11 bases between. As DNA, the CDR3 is TGTGCCAGCTCACCAAACTTGGGAAACACAGATACGCAGTATTTT. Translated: CASSPNLGNTDTQYF.

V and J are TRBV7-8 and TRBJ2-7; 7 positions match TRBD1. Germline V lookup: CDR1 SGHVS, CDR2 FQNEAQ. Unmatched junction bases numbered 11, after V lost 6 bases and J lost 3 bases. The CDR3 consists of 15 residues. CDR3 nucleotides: TGTGCCAGCAGGGGGGATACGGGACAGATCTACGAGCAGTACTTC. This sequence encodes CASRGDTGQIYEQYF.

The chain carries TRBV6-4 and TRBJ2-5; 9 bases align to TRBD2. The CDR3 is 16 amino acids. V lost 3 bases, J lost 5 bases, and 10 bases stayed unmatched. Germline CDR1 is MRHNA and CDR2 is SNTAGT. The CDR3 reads CASSDGGGRAGETQYF. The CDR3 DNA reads TGTGCCAGCAGTGATGGGGGCGGGAGGGCCGGTGAGACCCAGTACTTC.

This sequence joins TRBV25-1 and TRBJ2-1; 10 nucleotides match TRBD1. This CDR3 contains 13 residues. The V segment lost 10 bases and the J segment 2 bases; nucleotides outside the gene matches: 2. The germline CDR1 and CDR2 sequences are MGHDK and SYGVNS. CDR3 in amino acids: CATGTGAYNEQFF. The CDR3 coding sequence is TGTGCCACCGGGACAGGGGCCTACAATGAGCAGTTCTTC.

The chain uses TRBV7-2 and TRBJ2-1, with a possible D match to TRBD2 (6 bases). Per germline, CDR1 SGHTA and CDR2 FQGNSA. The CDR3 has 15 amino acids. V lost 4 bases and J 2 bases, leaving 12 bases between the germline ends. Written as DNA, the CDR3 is TGTGCCAGCAGCTGGGGACTTCCGACCTACAATGAGCAGTTCTTC. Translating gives CASSWGLPTYNEQFF.

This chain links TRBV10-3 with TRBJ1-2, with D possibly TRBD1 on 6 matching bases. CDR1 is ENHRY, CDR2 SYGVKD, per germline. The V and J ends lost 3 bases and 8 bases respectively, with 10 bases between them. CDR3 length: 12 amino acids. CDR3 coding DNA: TGTGCCATCAGTGACTGGGACATCGGCTACACCTTC. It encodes CAISDWDIGYTF.

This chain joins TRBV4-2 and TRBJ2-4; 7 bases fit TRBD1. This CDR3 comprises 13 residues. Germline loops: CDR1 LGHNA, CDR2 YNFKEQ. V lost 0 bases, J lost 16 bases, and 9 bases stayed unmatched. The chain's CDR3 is CASSQDLGQPCYF. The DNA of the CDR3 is TGTGCCAGCAGCCAAGATTTGGGACAGCCGTGTTACTTC.

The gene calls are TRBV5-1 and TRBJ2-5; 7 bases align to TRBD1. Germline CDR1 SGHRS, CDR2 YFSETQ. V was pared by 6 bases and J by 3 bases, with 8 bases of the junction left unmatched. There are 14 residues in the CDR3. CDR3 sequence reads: CASTPGTAKETQYF. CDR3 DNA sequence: TGCGCCAGCACCCCCGGGACAGCCAAAGAGACCCAGTACTTC.

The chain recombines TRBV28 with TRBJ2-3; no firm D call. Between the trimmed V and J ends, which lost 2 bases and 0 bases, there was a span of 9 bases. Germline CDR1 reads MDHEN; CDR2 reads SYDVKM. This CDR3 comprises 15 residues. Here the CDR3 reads CASSLGYSSTDTQYF. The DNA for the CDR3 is TGTGCCAGCAGTTTAGGCTATTCTAGCACAGATACGCAGTATTTT. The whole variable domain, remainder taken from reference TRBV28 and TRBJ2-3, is DVKVTQSSRYLVKRTGEKVFLECVQDMDHENMFWYRQDPGLGLRLIYFSYDVKMKEKGDIPEGYSVSREKKERFSLILESASTNQTSMYLCASSLGYSSTDTQYFGPGTRLTVL.

In DNA form, the CDR3 reads TGTGCCAGCAGCTTGGGTTGGAGGGCAGGCAATGAAGCTTTCTTT. It translates to CASSLGWRAGNEAFF. The chain employs TRBV7-8 and TRBJ1-1; D is unclear. The length of the CDR3 is 15 residues. Trimming pared 3 bases from V and 7 bases from J, leaving 18 bases between. Germline loops: CDR1 SGHVS, CDR2 FQNEAQ.

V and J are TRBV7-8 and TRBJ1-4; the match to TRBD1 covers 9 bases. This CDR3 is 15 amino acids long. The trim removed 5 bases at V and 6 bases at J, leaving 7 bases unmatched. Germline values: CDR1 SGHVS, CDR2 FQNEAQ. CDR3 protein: CASSQTGTGYEKLFF. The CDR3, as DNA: TGTGCCAGCAGCCAAACCGGGACAGGGTATGAAAAACTGTTTTTT.

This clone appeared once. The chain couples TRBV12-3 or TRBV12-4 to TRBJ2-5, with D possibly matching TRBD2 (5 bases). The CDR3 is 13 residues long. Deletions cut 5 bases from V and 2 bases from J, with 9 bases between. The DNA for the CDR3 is TGTGCCAGCAGTCCTCCGGGACAAGAGACCCAGTACTTC. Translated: CASSPPGQETQYF.

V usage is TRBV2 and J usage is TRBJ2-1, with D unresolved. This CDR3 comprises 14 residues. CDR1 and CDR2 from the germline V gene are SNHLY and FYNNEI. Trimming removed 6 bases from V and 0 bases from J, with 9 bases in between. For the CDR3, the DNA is TGTGCCAGCAGCTTCACAAGCTCCTACAATGAGCAGTTCTTC. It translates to CASSFTSSYNEQFF.